This is a list of T cell receptor beta chains from one sample in a study of OX40 agonist ivuxolimab in advanced cancers. This table comes from immunoSEQ multiplex PCR, and its TCRdb copy is limited to in-frame clones, with some not included. The repertoire holds roughly 89,000 clones, with around 80% as singletons. The source material was CD4+ or CD8+ T cells sorted from blood, sampled in a trial of the OX40 agonist ivuxolimab. The receptors were gathered from an adult with an advanced solid tumor such as melanoma, head and neck, liver or kidney cancer. Each CDR3 is given with its conserved first and last residue. Fields, in order: V gene, D gene, J gene, clone size, CDR3 DNA, CDR3 protein. A D gene is named only where the DNA matches it firmly. Rows give clone size only sometimes, using once, few, many, or a class for an expanded clone.

>TRBV2|.|TRBJ1-2|.
TGTGCCAGCAATGACCAGGCTCCTTCGATGGGCTACACCTTC
CASNDQAPSMGYTF
>TRBV6-1|.|TRBJ2-2|.
TGTGCCAGCACTCTAGGGGCTTACACCGGGGAGCTGTTTTTT
CASTLGAYTGELFF
>TRBV30|.|TRBJ2-7|.
TGTGCCTGGGATAAAGACGGGCGGTCGGAGCAGTACTTC
CAWDKDGRSEQYF
>TRBV11-2|TRBD2|TRBJ2-1|.
TGTGCCAGCAGCTTATCGAAAGCGGGGGGGGAGAATCCCTACAATGAGCAGTTCTTC
CASSLSKAGGENPYNEQFF
>TRBV15|TRBD1|TRBJ2-5|.
TGTGCCACCAGCAGAGATAGGGGGGACAGGGGGCTTAGGGAGACCCAGTACTTC
CATSRDRGDRGLRETQYF
>TRBV2|TRBD1|TRBJ2-5|.
TGTGCCAGCAGTGACCAGGGGGCGAAAGAGACCCAGTACTTC
CASSDQGAKETQYF
>TRBV28|TRBD2|TRBJ2-3|.
TGTGCCAGCAGTTTAGGGGGATTAGCGGGGAGCCCAGATACGCAGTATTTT
CASSLGGLAGSPDTQYF
>TRBV21-1|.|TRBJ2-1|.
TGTGCCAGCATCAAGGACCCACTCCCTTTCAGGGAGCAGTTCTTC
CASIKDPLPFREQFF
>TRBV9|TRBD2|TRBJ2-3|.
TGTGCCAGCAGCGTACGGGCTAGCGGGGACGATACGCAGTATTTT
CASSVRASGDDTQYF
>TRBV28|.|TRBJ2-7|.
TGTGCCAGCAGCGCTAATACAGGGAACGAGCAGTACTTC
CASSANTGNEQYF
>TRBV27|.|TRBJ1-6|.
TGTGCCAGCAGTCGGCAGACAGATAATTCACCCCTCCACTTT
CASSRQTDNSPLHF
>TRBV7-6|.|TRBJ2-2|.
TGTGCCAGCAGCTCGATCCCACAGGGAGGGGAGCTGTTTTTT
CASSSIPQGGELFF
>TRBV7-3|.|TRBJ2-2|.
TGTGCCAGCAGCTTATTGGGGCGCGACACCGGGGAGCTGTTTTTT
CASSLLGRDTGELFF
>TRBV15|.|TRBJ2-3|.
TGTGCCACCAGCAGATCCGAGGGGGGCGGTCATAGCACAGATACGCAGTATTTT
CATSRSEGGGHSTDTQYF
>TRBV5-4|.|TRBJ1-1|.
TGTGCCAGCAGCTCCCGGGGCCGGGGGGCGAACACTGAAGCTTTCTTT
CASSSRGRGANTEAFF
>TRBV7-2|.|TRBJ2-7|.
TGTGCCAGCAGCGTCCGTCAGGGGGGAGCCTACGAGCAGTACTTC
CASSVRQGGAYEQYF
>TRBV5-8|TRBD1|TRBJ2-1|.
TGTGCCAGCAGCGCTGGGACAGGGGGCCAGCGGTTCTTC
CASSAGTGGQRFF
>TRBV7-2|.|TRBJ2-7|.
TGTGCCAGCAGCTTAGCGGACATTAGGGACGAGCAGTACTTC
CASSLADIRDEQYF
>TRBV28|.|TRBJ1-1|.
TGTGCCAGCAGTTTGGGTCGACAGCTTAACACTGAAGCTTTCTTT
CASSLGRQLNTEAFF
>TRBV4-3|.|TRBJ1-1|.
TGCGCCAGCAGCCAAGGGTCCACCTCGAACACTGAAGCTTTCTTT
CASSQGSTSNTEAFF
>TRBV15|.|TRBJ2-1|.
TGTGCCACCAGCAGAGCGTATTCAACAGGGAATGAGCAGTTCTTC
CATSRAYSTGNEQFF
>TRBV6-5|TRBD1|TRBJ2-6|.
TGTGCCAGCAGGGGTGGACAGGGTATGGTAAACGTCCTGACTTTC
CASRGGQGMVNVLTF
>TRBV9|.|TRBJ2-7|.
TGTGCCAGCAGCGTTTCGACGGACCCCTACGAGCAGTACTTC
CASSVSTDPYEQYF
>TRBV5-4|.|TRBJ2-7|.
TGTGCCAGCAGCTTCTCTGCAGGGAATAGGCAGTACTTC
CASSFSAGNRQYF
>TRBV6-5|TRBD1|TRBJ1-2|.
TGTGCCAGCAGGTCACAGGGGTTTCGAGGCTACACCTTC
CASRSQGFRGYTF
>TRBV7-9|.|TRBJ1-3|.
TGTGCCAGCAGCTTGTCCGGGGGTGGCTCTGGAAACACCATATATTTT
CASSLSGGGSGNTIYF
>TRBV7-9|.|TRBJ1-5|.
TGTGCCAGCAGCTTAGGGGAATCCGGCAATCAGCCCCAGCATTTT
CASSLGESGNQPQHF
>TRBV14|.|TRBJ1-2|.
TGTGCCAGCAGCCCCACGAGAAGGGGCCCCTTCAACTATGGCTACACCTTC
CASSPTRRGPFNYGYTF
>TRBV5-4|.|TRBJ1-6|few
TGTGCCAGCAGCTTGGATCAGGGAAATTCACCCCTCCACTTT
CASSLDQGNSPLHF
>TRBV7-2|.|TRBJ1-2|once
TGTGCCAGCAGCCCAAGTTGGGCAGGCCCCTATGGCTACACCTTC
CASSPSWAGPYGYTF
>TRBV9|TRBD2|TRBJ2-1|.
TGTGCCAGCAGCGTAGAGGGGTCGGGACTAGCTAAATTCTACAATGAGCAGTTCTTC
CASSVEGSGLAKFYNEQFF
>TRBV5-5|.|TRBJ2-1|.
TGTGCCAGCAGCCCCTCGACAGGAATACCTGATGAGCAGTTCTTC
CASSPSTGIPDEQFF
>TRBV6-4|.|TRBJ1-4|.
TGTGCCAGCAGTGACGGTTCAGGTCAGCCTAATGAAAAACTGTTTTTT
CASSDGSGQPNEKLFF
>TRBV18|.|TRBJ1-1|.
TGTGCCAGCTCATATTTAATGGCTGAGGATGAAGCTTTCTTT
CASSYLMAEDEAFF
>TRBV11-2|TRBD2|TRBJ2-1|.
TGTGCCAGCAGCTTATCGGGGGGGCGTTTCGGTGAGCAGTTCTTC
CASSLSGGRFGEQFF
>TRBV15|TRBD1|TRBJ1-2|.
TGTGCCACCAGCAGAGATTTAGAGGGGGCGCGGGGCTACACCTTC
CATSRDLEGARGYTF
>TRBV28|.|TRBJ1-6|.
TGTGCCAGCATTCGGGGGGGATCCTATAATTCACCCCTCCACTTT
CASIRGGSYNSPLHF
>TRBV2|.|TRBJ2-7|.
TGTGCCAGCAGTGAACGGTCCAGCCGTGGTGAGCAGTACTTC
CASSERSSRGEQYF
>TRBV5-6|.|TRBJ1-2|few
TGTGCCAGCAGCTTGGGTTGGCAGGGTTATAGTGGCTACACCTTC
CASSLGWQGYSGYTF
>TRBV7-9|.|TRBJ2-5|.
TGTGCCAGCAGACCAGTGTGGTCCCGGCGGGGTCTACAAGAGACCCAGTACTTC
CASRPVWSRRGLQETQYF
>TRBV14|.|TRBJ1-3|.
TGTGCCAGCAGCCCGAAAGGGAGTCTCGGAAACACCATATATTTT
CASSPKGSLGNTIYF
>TRBV4-3|.|TRBJ1-3|.
TGCGCCAGCAGCCAAGGAGGTTCTTCTGGAAACACCATATATTTT
CASSQGGSSGNTIYF
>TRBV6-5|.|TRBJ2-5|.
TGTGCCAGCAGACCGGGACACCGCAGTTTGAGTTCCCAGTACTTC
CASRPGHRSLSSQYF
>TRBV2|TRBD1|TRBJ1-1|.
TGTGCCAGCAGTGAACAACAGGGGCCCTGGGACACTGAAGCTTTCTTT
CASSEQQGPWDTEAFF
>TRBV7-2|TRBD2|TRBJ2-3|.
TGTGCCAGCAGCTTAGGGTCGGGGGGGCCGAATACGCAGTATTTT
CASSLGSGGPNTQYF
>TRBV19|.|TRBJ2-7|.
TGTGCCAGTAGTATAGTGGGGATGGCAGGGGGGTCTTTCATCGAGCAGTACTTC
CASSIVGMAGGSFIEQYF
>TRBV29-1|.|TRBJ2-3|.
TGCAGCGTTGAAGAGGGGAACAGTTTCACAGATACGCAGTATTTT
CSVEEGNSFTDTQYF
>TRBV4-1|.|TRBJ2-3|.
TGCGCCAGCAGCCAAGATCACGGAGATACGCAGTATTTT
CASSQDHGDTQYF